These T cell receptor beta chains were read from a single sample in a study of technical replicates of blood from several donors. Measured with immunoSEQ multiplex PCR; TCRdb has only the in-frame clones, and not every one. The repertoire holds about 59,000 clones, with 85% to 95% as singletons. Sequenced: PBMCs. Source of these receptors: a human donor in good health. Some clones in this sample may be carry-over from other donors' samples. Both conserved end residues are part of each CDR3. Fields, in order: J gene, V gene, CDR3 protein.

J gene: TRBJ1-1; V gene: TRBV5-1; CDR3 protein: CASSPGTGNTEAFF
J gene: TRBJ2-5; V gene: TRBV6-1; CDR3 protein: CASSDIGGGTQYF
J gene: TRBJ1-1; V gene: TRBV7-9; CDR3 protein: CASSRWTGSEANTEAFF
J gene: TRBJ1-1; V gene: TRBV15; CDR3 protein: CATRRRGGLTDTEAFF
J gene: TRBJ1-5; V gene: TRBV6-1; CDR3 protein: CASSGQGGLQPQHF
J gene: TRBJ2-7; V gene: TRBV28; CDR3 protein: CASNTKGLAYEQYF
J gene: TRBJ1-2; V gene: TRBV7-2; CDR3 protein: CASSPKGLYGYTF
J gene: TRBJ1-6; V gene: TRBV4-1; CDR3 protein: CASSQDRGNSPLHF
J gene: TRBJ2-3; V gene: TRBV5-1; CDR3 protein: CASSFSGGIADTQYF
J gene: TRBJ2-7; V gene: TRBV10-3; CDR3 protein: CAISESAGGPYEQYF
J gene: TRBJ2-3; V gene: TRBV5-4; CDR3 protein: CASSGGTGGSDTQYF
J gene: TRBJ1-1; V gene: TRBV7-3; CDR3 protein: CASSLSRQGEAFF
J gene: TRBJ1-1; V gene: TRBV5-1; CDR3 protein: CASSLAPTAKNTEAFF
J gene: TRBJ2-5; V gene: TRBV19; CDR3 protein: CASRGSQETQYF
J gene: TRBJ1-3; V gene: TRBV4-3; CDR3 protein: CASSQDRGGLVSGNTIYF
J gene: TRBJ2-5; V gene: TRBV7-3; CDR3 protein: CASSLTRPSGRKETQYF
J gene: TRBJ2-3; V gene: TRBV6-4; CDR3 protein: CASSARGGQQPTDTQYF
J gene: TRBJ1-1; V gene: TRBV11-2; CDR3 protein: CASSLSGGGTEAFF
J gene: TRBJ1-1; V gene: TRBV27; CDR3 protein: CASSLWGGRAEAFF
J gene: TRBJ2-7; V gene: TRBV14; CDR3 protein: CASSSRQGSYSYEQYF
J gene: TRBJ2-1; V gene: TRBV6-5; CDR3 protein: CASSYSAGVHNEQFF
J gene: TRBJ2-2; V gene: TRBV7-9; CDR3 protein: CASSPGTSGGRYTGELFF
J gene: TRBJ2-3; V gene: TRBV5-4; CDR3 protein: CASSWTGLSDTQYF
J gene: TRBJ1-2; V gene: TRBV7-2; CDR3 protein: CASSFLTQGAGYGYTF
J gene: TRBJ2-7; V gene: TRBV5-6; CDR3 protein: CASSSGLRTYEQYF